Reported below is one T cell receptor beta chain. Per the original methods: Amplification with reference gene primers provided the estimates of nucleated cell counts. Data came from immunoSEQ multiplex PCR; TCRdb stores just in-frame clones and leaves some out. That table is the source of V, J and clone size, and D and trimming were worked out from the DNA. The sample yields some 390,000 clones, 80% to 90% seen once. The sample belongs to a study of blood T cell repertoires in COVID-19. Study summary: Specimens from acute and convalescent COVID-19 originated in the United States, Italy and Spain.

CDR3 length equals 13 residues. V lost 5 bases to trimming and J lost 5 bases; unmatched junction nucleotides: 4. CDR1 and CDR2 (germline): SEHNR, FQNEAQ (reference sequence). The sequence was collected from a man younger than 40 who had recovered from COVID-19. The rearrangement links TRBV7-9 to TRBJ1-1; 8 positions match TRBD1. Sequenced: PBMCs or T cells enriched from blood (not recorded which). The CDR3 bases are TGTGCCAGCAGCCTGACAGGGGAGACTGAAGCTTTCTTT. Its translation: CASSLTGETEAFF. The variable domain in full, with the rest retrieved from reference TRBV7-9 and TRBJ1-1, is DTGVSQNPRHKITKRGQNVTFRCDPISEHNRLYWYRQTLGQGPEFLTYFQNEAQLEKSRLLSDRFSAERPKGSFSTLEIQRTEQGDSAMYLCASSLTGETEAFFGQGTRLTVV.